This T cell receptor beta chain stems from a study of blood T cell repertoires in COVID-19. The CDR3 covers 15 residues. Germline V gene data show CDR1 as SGHRS and CDR2 as YFSETQ. The V and J ends lost 0 bases and 2 bases respectively, with 11 bases between them. Methods used by the authors: Amplification of reference gene primers provided the estimated nucleated cell counts. Repertoires were generated with immunoSEQ multiplex PCR, while TCRdb's copy carries only in-frame clones and drops some. V, J and clone size reflect that table, while D and trimming were determined from the DNA. The profile shows roughly 230,000 clones, about 88% of them singletons. In the case of this clone: Other nucleotide sequences from this sample produce the same CDR3.

The sample taken for sequencing was peripheral blood. V is TRBV5-1 and J is TRBJ1-2; D perhaps matches TRBD1 (6 bases). This receptor was taken from a man aged 40-49 years with acute or convalescent COVID-19. CDR3 sequence: CASSLDGQTNYGYTF. As DNA, the CDR3 is TGCGCCAGCAGCTTGGACGGACAGACCAACTATGGCTACACCTTC.